The T cell receptor beta chain described here comes from a study of radiation and T cells in renal cell carcinoma. This clone came up once. The repertoire was sequenced with immunoSEQ multiplex PCR; TCRdb's copy has only in-frame clones and lacks some. In the table there are roughly 100,000 clones, around 83% of which are singletons. Time point meaning: blood 4 weeks post-SBRT, at nephrectomy. The treatment was: 15 Gy SBRT to primary tumor, nephrectomy 4 weeks later. Nephrectomy followed 15 Gy stereotactic body radiation by 4 weeks. Germline assignment: CDR1 SGHTS and CDR2 YDEGEE. Between the trimmed V and J ends, which lost 0 bases and 5 bases, there was a span of 14 bases. This CDR3 region has 15 residues.

The origin of this receptor is a man aged 55 to 69 with renal cell carcinoma. The chain carries TRBV5-8 and TRBJ2-5; D is uncertain. The specimen comprised blood, sampled from a patient whose treatment included radiotherapy and nephrectomy. The CDR3 DNA follows: TGTGCCAGCAGCTTGGGGCAGGTGGGAAAGGAGACCCAGTACTTC. As protein: CASSLGQVGKETQYF.